This T cell receptor beta chain was identified during a study of molecular identifiers for immune sequencing clone quantification. This clonotype appeared a few times. Its specificity is not known. This CDR3 region has 13 residues. Trimming shortened V by 5 bases and J by 8 bases, and 13 bases separated the two germline ends. The V gene's germline CDR1 is MNHEY and CDR2 SMNVEV (reference sequence). TCRdb ran MiXCR on the PCR reads and lists one entry per CDR3 protein. The table lists 400,000 to 600,000 distinct CDR3 sequences, 20% to 25% of them singletons, with roughly 0.81% in the top ten. Findings and caveats of the study: Clones that exceeded 20 RNA copies held over 98% of effector molecules, yet under 1% in naive cells.

J is TRBJ2-1 and V is TRBV27; D possibly uses TRBD1 or TRBD2 (5 bases each). The source of this sequence is a human donor in good health. Some libraries in this study had Jurkat cell RNA spiked in. Sample: naive CD8+ T cells from blood, with Jurkat cell RNA spiked in. Indicated subset: FACS-sorted CD8+CD4-CCR7+CD45RA+ naive T cells. CDR3 region: CASSPGEGYEQFF. The CDR3 DNA reads as TGTGCCAGCAGTCCCGGCGAGGGGTATGAGCAGTTCTTC.